The entry that follows covers one T cell receptor (beta chain) sequence. Its antigen remains unknown. Profiles of TCR beta VDJ and CDR3 were generated from a genomic DNA template. TCRdb reprocessed the reads via MiXCR and lists one record per CDR3 protein. This sample has roughly 180,000 distinct CDR3 sequences; nearly 65% occur once, and the top ten carry approximately 46%. This record belongs to a study of CD8+CD57+ T cells in acquired aplastic anemia. All patients picked for sequencing had shown, by flow cytometry, an expansion of CD8+CD57+ cells. Patients had received no therapy at the time of blood sampling. Germline lookup yields CDR1 LNHDA and CDR2 SQIVND (reference sequence). The CDR3 has 15 amino acids. The V gene lost 7 bases and the J gene lost 0 bases, with 13 bases spanning the gap. General study points: Patients had twenty-nine CD8+ CDR3 sequences in common with controls (the shared set).

The receptor was isolated from a human donor with aplastic anemia. The sample consisted of sorted CD4+, CD8+, or CD8+CD57+ T cells (not recorded which) from PBMCs. The rearrangement links TRBV19 to TRBJ2-1, with D perhaps given as TRBD1 or TRBD2 (6 bases each). The CDR3 sequence: CASKGDSHSYNEQFF. The CDR3 DNA is TGTGCCAGTAAGGGGGACTCGCACTCCTACAATGAGCAGTTCTTC. Based on the CDR3 plus reference TRBV19 and TRBJ2-1, the full variable domain is DGGITQSPKYLFRKEGQNVTLSCEQNLNHDAMYWYRQDPGQGLRLIYYSQIVNDFQKGDIAEGYSVSREKKESFPLTVTSAQKNPTAFYLCASKGDSHSYNEQFFGPGTRLTVL.